The 13 T cell receptor beta chains reported below all come from one sample, sequenced in a study of identical twins. TCRdb processed the 5' RACE reads anew with MiXCR; each CDR3 protein has one entry. The top ten clones hold around 3.4% of a sample with 240,000 or so distinct CDR3 sequences, roughly 7% of them seen once. These data are also associated with another study on yellow fever vaccine responses in identical twins.

Sequencing was carried out using memory (CD45RO+) T cells sorted from blood. These TCRs come from a woman aged 18-29 years in good health.

This clonotype was counted ten times or more. The CDR3 bases are TGTGCCAGCAGTTTCGGGGGGTTTAGCAATCAGCCCCAGCATTTT. Translated, it gives CASSFGGFSNQPQHF. This chain links TRBV12-3 or TRBV12-4 with TRBJ1-5; possible D gene TRBD1, 5 bases. The CDR3 has 15 amino acids. V lost 3 bases, J lost 0 bases, and 9 bases lay in between.

This chain connects TRBV5-4 to TRBJ2-7, with 10 nucleotides matching TRBD2. The CDR3 extends over 13 amino acids. V gave up 5 bases and J gave up 2 bases; unmatched junction bases: 1. CDR1 is SGHNT, CDR2 YYREEE, per germline (reference sequence). The CDR3 sequence: CASRAGGTYEQYF. The DNA of the CDR3 is TGTGCCAGCAGAGCGGGAGGGACCTACGAGCAGTACTTC.

With respect to this clonotype: One base away lies a much larger clone, so this may be a sequencing read error. The chain couples TRBV6-1 to TRBJ2-3; D remains unclear. The CDR3 covers 12 residues. The germline CDR1 and CDR2 sequences are MNHNS and SASEGT. CDR3 bases: TGTGCCAGCAGTGAACCGGCAGATACGGAGTATTTT. Amino acid sequence: CASSEPADTEYF.

This chain uses TRBV2 with TRBJ2-7; a possible D gene is TRBD2 (5 bases). V was trimmed by 2 bases and J by 7 bases, leaving 21 bases between them. This CDR3 region has 16 residues. Germline V gives CDR1 SNHLY, CDR2 FYNNEI. CDR3 bases: TGTGCCAGCAGTGAAAAAACCGCGGGCCCCATGAGGGAGCAGTACTTC. It translates to CASSEKTAGPMREQYF.

This clonotype was observed a handful of times. The CDR3 region is CASSPTSYPGANVLTF. The CDR3 region has the DNA TGTGCCAGCAGCCCGACTAGTTACCCTGGGGCCAACGTCCTGACTTTC. The chain combines TRBV14 with TRBJ2-6; perhaps TRBD2 as D (6 bases). The CDR3 runs 16 residues. V dropped 4 bases and J dropped 2 bases, with 12 bases sitting between them. Germline CDR1 reads SGHDN; CDR2 reads FVKESK.

The sample holds many counts of this clonotype. The genes are TRBV29-1 and TRBJ1-2, with D unclear. The CDR3 spans 12 residues. Germline lookup yields CDR1 SQVTM and CDR2 ANQGSEA. The germline V and J ends were trimmed by 4 bases and 2 bases, with 8 bases remaining between them. The CDR3 reads CSVGNGNYGYTF. The CDR3 DNA is TGCAGCGTTGGTAACGGGAACTATGGCTACACCTTC.

This clonotype has a handful of counts. The chain carries TRBV21-1 and TRBJ2-1; the tabulated D call, TRBD2, remains unverified against the DNA. TRBV21-1 is a listed pseudogene. The CDR3 is made up of 18 amino acids. For the CDR3, the DNA is TGTGCCAGCAGCCCTGGGACTAGCGGGAGGGCCCTCTACAATGAGCAGTTCTTC. Residues: CASSPGTSGRALYNEQFF.

The chain's CDR3 is CASSALSSNTDTQYF. The CDR3 nucleotides are TGTGCCAGCAGCGCCCTGAGCTCCAACACAGATACGCAGTATTTT. V gene TRBV14 combines with J gene TRBJ2-3; D not certain. Germline V gene sequence: CDR1 SGHDN, CDR2 FVKESK. CDR3 length: 15 amino acids. The V gene lost 5 bases and the J gene lost 2 bases, with 14 bases spanning the gap.

This clonotype was found a few times. J is TRBJ1-2 and V is TRBV9; TRBD1 might be the D (5 bases). This CDR3 spans 15 amino acids. Trimming stripped 3 bases from V and 1 base from J, with 13 bases between. Germline V gives CDR1 SGDLS, CDR2 YYNGEE. The CDR3 DNA follows: TGTGCCAGCAGCGGCCAGGCGGGGGGTAACTATGGCTACACCTTC. Protein: CASSGQAGGNYGYTF.

This chain joins TRBV5-1 and TRBJ1-1; no clear D. The V gene lost 0 bases and the J gene lost 4 bases, with 10 bases spanning the gap. Germline CDR1 is SGHRS and CDR2 is YFSETQ. CDR3 length: 14 residues. The CDR3: CASSLDWASTEAFF. The CDR3 DNA reads TGCGCCAGCAGCTTGGACTGGGCCAGCACTGAAGCTTTCTTT.

In its sample, this clonotype was seen a few times. The rearrangement joins TRBV25-1 to TRBJ2-1, with 7 bases that match TRBD1. Germline-derived CDR1 and CDR2 are MGHDK and SYGVNS. The CDR3 has 17 amino acids. V was pared by 2 bases and J by 3 bases, with 10 bases of the junction left unmatched. The DNA for the CDR3 is TGTGCCAGCAGTGAAAAGCCCCCGGGACAGATCTACAATGAGCAGTTCTTC. It encodes CASSEKPPGQIYNEQFF.

This clonotype was observed at least ten times. V and J are TRBV6-1 and TRBJ1-2; perhaps TRBD1 as D (5 bases). Per the germline V gene, CDR1 is MNHNS and CDR2 is SASEGT. The CDR3 spans 14 residues. Between the trimmed V and J ends, which lost 6 bases and 5 bases, there was a span of 16 bases. CDR3 amino acids: CASSPQGGKYGYTF. The CDR3 region has the DNA TGTGCCAGCAGCCCCCAGGGTGGTAAATATGGCTACACCTTC.

Only a few counts were recorded for this clonotype. This rearrangement joins TRBV27 to TRBJ1-6, with TRBD1 identical over 10 bases. Germline V gene data show CDR1 as MNHEY and CDR2 as SMNVEV (reference sequence). The CDR3 loop spans 15 amino acids. V was clipped by 0 bases and J by 11 bases; unmatched bases: 4. The CDR3: CASSLSGTGETPLHF. The DNA of the CDR3 is TGTGCCAGCAGTTTATCCGGGACAGGGGAGACACCCCTCCACTTT.